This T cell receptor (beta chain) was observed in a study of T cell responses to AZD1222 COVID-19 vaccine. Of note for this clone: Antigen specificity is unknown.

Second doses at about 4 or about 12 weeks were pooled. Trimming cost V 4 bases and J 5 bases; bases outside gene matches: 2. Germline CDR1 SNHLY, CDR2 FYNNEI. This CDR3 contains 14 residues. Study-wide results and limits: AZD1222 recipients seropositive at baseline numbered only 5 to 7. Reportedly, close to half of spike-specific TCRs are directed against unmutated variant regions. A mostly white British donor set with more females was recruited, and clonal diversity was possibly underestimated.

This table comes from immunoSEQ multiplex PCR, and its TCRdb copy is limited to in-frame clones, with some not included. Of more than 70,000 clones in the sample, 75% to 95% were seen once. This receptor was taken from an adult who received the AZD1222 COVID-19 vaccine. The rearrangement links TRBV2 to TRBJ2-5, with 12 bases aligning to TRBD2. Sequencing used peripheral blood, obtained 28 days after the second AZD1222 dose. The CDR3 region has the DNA TGTGCCAGCAGTGTTACTAGCGGGAGGGAGACCCAGTACTTC. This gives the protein CASSVTSGRETQYF.